This TCR beta chain emerged from a study of shared clonotypes between healthy human individuals. Every immunoSEQ plate was one replicate of a subset's evenly spread DNA. TCRdb's table, derived via immunoSEQ multiplex PCR, lists solely in-frame clones and lacks some. The sample holds about 2 million clones; 85% to 95% are singletons and the top ten take more than 0.1%. A word on this clone: Its antigen is undetermined.

Donors, healthy HIV-negative adults, lacked recent acute infections or vaccinations. This CDR3 has 16 amino acids. Germline trimming cut 7 bases from V and 6 bases from J; bases unmatched to any gene: 10. Germline values: CDR1 LNHDA, CDR2 SQIVND (reference sequence). General study findings and limits: The researchers took only blood, and tissue repertoires probably look different. Naive subsets typically showed greater estimated richness than memory subsets.

V gene TRBV19 combines with J gene TRBJ1-5, with 12 bases lining up with TRBD1. The sequence derives from a man aged 18 to 30 in good health. Input material: naive CD4+ T cells sorted from blood. Subset defined: CD45RA+ positively selected. This CDR3 is CASTASGTGGFQPQHF. CDR3 sequence (DNA): TGTGCCAGTACCGCTTCCGGGACAGGGGGCTTTCAGCCCCAGCATTTT.